Each of the 21 T cell receptor beta chains below was sequenced from the same sample in a study of shared clonotypes between healthy human individuals. Method: immunoSEQ multiplex PCR; TCRdb's copy keeps in-frame clones and lacks some. Of approximately 2.4 million clones listed, almost 96% are singletons. The sample taken for sequencing was naive CD4+ T cells sorted from blood. Subset here: CD45RA+ positively selected. These receptors came from a man aged 18 to 30 in good health.

In this sample, this clone turned up a few times. The chain employs TRBV7-9 and TRBJ1-6; no definite D call. Trimming pared 5 bases from V and 10 bases from J, leaving 9 bases between. Germline CDR1 is SEHNR and CDR2 is FQNEAQ (reference sequence). The CDR3 length is 12 residues. The CDR3 nucleotides are TGTGCCAGCAGCACCGCTGGGTCACCCCTCCACTTT. It is translated as CASSTAGSPLHF.

This clone occurred once. V and J are TRBV10-3 and TRBJ2-3; D ambiguous. V gave up 10 bases and J gave up 2 bases, with 13 bases separating them. From germline, CDR1 is ENHRY and CDR2 SYGVKD. This CDR3 spans 13 amino acids. CDR3 DNA: TGTGCCACGTGGGGTGGGGTCACAGATACGCAGTATTTT. It encodes CATWGGVTDTQYF.

This clone was observed a few times. The chain couples TRBV27 to TRBJ2-7; D might be TRBD2 (5 bases). Germline V gene lookup returns CDR1 MNHEY and CDR2 SMNVEV (reference sequence). Trimming removed 2 bases at V and 7 bases at J, with 12 bases between. The CDR3 is 13 amino acids. CDR3 in amino acids: CASSLPGMGEQYF. The DNA for the CDR3 is TGTGCCAGCAGTTTACCGGGGATGGGTGAGCAGTACTTC.

V gene TRBV6-6 combines with J gene TRBJ2-2; D perhaps matches TRBD2 (5 bases). V was pared by 4 bases and J by 4 bases, with 13 bases between. Germline V gives CDR1 MNHNY, CDR2 SVGAGI (reference sequence). The CDR3 covers 15 residues. CDR3 loop: CASSFSRGATGELFF. In nucleotides, the CDR3 is TGTGCCAGCAGTTTCTCCCGGGGTGCCACCGGGGAGCTGTTTTTT.

The rearrangement links TRBV6-5 to TRBJ2-5, with D perhaps TRBD1 or TRBD2 (6 bases each). CDR1 MNHEY and CDR2 SVGAGI come from the germline V gene. With 5 bases removed from V and 6 bases from J, the gap between germline ends came to 10 bases. The CDR3 extends over 12 amino acids. The CDR3 nucleotides read TGTGCCAGCAGTCAAGGGGGGAAGACCCAGTACTTC. This sequence encodes CASSQGGKTQYF.

This chain connects TRBV9 to TRBJ2-3, with 11 bases fitting TRBD2. V shed 3 bases and J 2 bases; nucleotides not matched to a gene: 5. CDR3 length: 16 residues. CDR1 is SGDLS, CDR2 YYNGEE, per germline. The DNA of the CDR3 is TGTGCCAGCAGCGGGGGGACTAGCGGATTCACAGATACGCAGTATTTT. It specifies CASSGGTSGFTDTQYF. Combining the CDR3 with reference TRBV9 and TRBJ2-3 gives the whole variable domain DSGVTQTPKHLITATGQRVTLRCSPRSGDLSVYWYQQSLDQGLQFLIQYYNGEERAKGNILERFSAQQFPDLHSELNLSSLELGDSALYFCASSGGTSGFTDTQYFGPGTRLTVL.

The V call is TRBV11-2, the J call TRBJ1-3, with D possibly TRBD1 on 5 matching bases. CDR1 and CDR2 (germline): SGHAT, FQNNGV. The CDR3 is made up of 15 amino acids. Trimming took 4 bases from V and 6 from J, leaving 16 bases between them. The DNA of the CDR3 is TGTGCCAGCAGCTCTCGACCCATGGGGGTAAACACCATATATTTT. Its protein is CASSSRPMGVNTIYF. The full variable domain, with the rest looked up from reference TRBV11-2 and TRBJ1-3, is EAGVAQSPRYKIIEKRQSVAFWCNPISGHATLYWYQQILGQGPKLLIQFQNNGVVDDSQLPKDRFSAERLKGVDSTLKIQPAKLEDSAVYLCASSSRPMGVNTIYFGEGSWLTVV.

The V and J genes are TRBV11-2 and TRBJ2-1; D is unresolved. V was trimmed by 3 bases and J by 0 bases, leaving 9 bases between them. This CDR3 region has 15 residues. Germline V gives CDR1 SGHAT, CDR2 FQNNGV. In nucleotides, the CDR3 is TGTGCCAGCAGCTTCGTCTACCACTCCTACAATGAGCAGTTCTTC. As protein: CASSFVYHSYNEQFF.

J is TRBJ1-1 and V is TRBV6-4; 7 nucleotides line up with TRBD1. Per the germline V gene, CDR1 is MRHNA and CDR2 is SNTAGT. V lost 5 bases, J lost 1 base, and 1 base stayed unmatched. The length of the CDR3 is 13 residues. The DNA for the CDR3 is TGTGCCAGCAGTAGGGGGCCGAACACTGAAGCTTTCTTT. Its translation: CASSRGPNTEAFF.

The chain couples TRBV7-9 to TRBJ2-3; TRBD1 matches 7 bases. Germline V gene lookup returns CDR1 SEHNR and CDR2 FQNEAQ (reference sequence). V gave up 3 bases and J gave up 6 bases; unmatched junction bases: 6. The CDR3 is made up of 14 amino acids. The CDR3 region is CASSLGTDSDTQYF. The DNA for the CDR3 is TGTGCCAGCAGCTTGGGGACAGACTCCGATACGCAGTATTTT.

The CDR3 region is CASSFNSPLHF. CDR3 sequence (DNA): TGTGCCAGCAGTTTCAATTCACCCCTCCACTTT. This chain joins TRBV2 and TRBJ1-6; no clear D. Germline values: CDR1 SNHLY, CDR2 FYNNEI. This CDR3 is built from 11 residues. Between the trimmed V and J ends, which lost 5 bases and 7 bases, there was a span of 3 bases.

The chain is built from TRBV6-1 and TRBJ1-5; D is ambiguous. This CDR3 is 15 amino acids long. V lost 7 bases, J lost 1 base, and 14 bases lay in between. CDR1 is MNHNS, CDR2 SASEGT, per germline. CDR3 residues: CASTLGERSNQPQHF. The CDR3, as DNA: TGTGCCAGCACCCTGGGAGAACGGAGCAATCAGCCCCAGCATTTT.

V usage is TRBV30 and J usage is TRBJ2-1; D is ambiguous. Deletions cut 5 bases from V and 6 bases from J, with 11 bases between. Germline assignment: CDR1 GTSNPN and CDR2 SVGIG (reference sequence). CDR3 size: 12 residues. CDR3 amino acids: CAWAPPSNEQFF. The CDR3 bases are TGTGCCTGGGCGCCCCCTAGCAATGAGCAGTTCTTC.

The V and J genes are TRBV6-6 and TRBJ2-2; D may be TRBD2 (5 bases). V shed 7 bases and J shed 9 bases, with 9 bases lying between them. The CDR3 consists of 11 residues. Germline values: CDR1 MNHNY, CDR2 SVGAGI (reference sequence). In DNA, the CDR3 is TGTGCCAGCAAGGACTCCCGGGAGCTGTTTTTT. As protein: CASKDSRELFF.

The CDR3 region is CASSQDLGQVNYGYTF. CDR3 coding DNA: TGCGCCAGCAGCCAAGATTTGGGACAGGTCAACTATGGCTACACCTTC. The J gene is TRBJ1-2, the V gene TRBV4-3; 8 bases align to TRBD1. Germline CDR1 LGHNA, CDR2 YSLEER. The junction had 5 bases not matched to a gene; V was cut back by 0 bases and J by 2 bases. This CDR3 spans 16 amino acids.

This rearrangement joins TRBV7-9 to TRBJ1-3; 8 bases are a match to TRBD1. The CDR3 length is 16 residues. The germline gives CDR1 SEHNR, CDR2 FQNEAQ (reference sequence). Trimming at V came to 5 bases and at J to 4 bases, leaving 10 bases not matched to a gene. CDR3 nucleotides: TGTGCCAGCAGCGTACCGGACAGGGTCTACGGAAACACCATATATTTT. Translated, it gives CASSVPDRVYGNTIYF. The full variable domain, its missing parts supplied by reference TRBV7-9 and TRBJ1-3, is DTGVSQNPRHKITKRGQNVTFRCDPISEHNRLYWYRQTLGQGPEFLTYFQNEAQLEKSRLLSDRFSAERPKGSFSTLEIQRTEQGDSAMYLCASSVPDRVYGNTIYFGEGSWLTVV.

This clone has a single count. V and J are TRBV7-8 and TRBJ1-1; no definite D call. Per the germline V gene, CDR1 is SGHVS and CDR2 is FQNEAQ. The CDR3 covers 13 residues. The V end was cut by 5 bases, the J end by 0 bases, with 7 bases between. For the CDR3, the DNA is TGTGCCAGCAGCCACACAGTGAACACTGAAGCTTTCTTT. Protein sequence: CASSHTVNTEAFF.

This sequence joins TRBV7-2 and TRBJ1-2; D is unresolved. The CDR3 spans 12 residues. Germline CDR1 is SGHTA and CDR2 is FQGNSA. V dropped 4 bases and J dropped 7 bases, with 10 bases sitting between them. CDR3 in DNA: TGTGCCAGCAGCTCCGTTTCAATTGGCTACACCTTC. It codes for CASSSVSIGYTF.

The rearrangement links TRBV5-1 to TRBJ2-2; TRBD2 might be the D (6 bases). Trimming took 7 bases from V and 4 from J, leaving 11 bases between them. CDR1 and CDR2 from the germline V gene are SGHRS and YFSETQ. The CDR3 consists of 13 residues. Here the CDR3 DNA reads TGCGCCAGCCGCGGGGTCATCACCGGGGAGCTGTTTTTT. Translated, it gives CASRGVITGELFF. The full variable domain, its missing parts supplied by reference TRBV5-1 and TRBJ2-2, is KAGVTQTPRYLIKTRGQQVTLSCSPISGHRSVSWYQQTPGQGLQFLFEYFSETQRNKGNFPGRFSGRQFSNSRSEMNVSTLELGDSALYLCASRGVITGELFFGEGSRLTVL.

The CDR3 region has the DNA TGTGCCAGCTCAGGTGGAGCGGAGTTCCAGTTCCACGAGCAGTACTTC. This sequence encodes CASSGGAEFQFHEQYF. This chain links TRBV2 with TRBJ2-7, with D possibly matching TRBD2 (5 bases). The CDR3 spans 16 residues. Germline V lookup: CDR1 SNHLY, CDR2 FYNNEI. V was trimmed by 8 bases and J by 5 bases, leaving 25 bases between them.

This clone was counted a few times. The rearrangement links TRBV7-9 to TRBJ1-5; 9 bases align to TRBD1. This CDR3 is built from 16 residues. After removal of 4 bases from V and 4 bases from J, the junction contained 8 bases not matched to a gene. The germline V gene encodes CDR1 SEHNR and CDR2 FQNEAQ (reference sequence). The CDR3: CASSSSGGQGNQPQHF. CDR3 DNA sequence: TGTGCCAGCAGCTCTTCCGGCGGACAGGGGAATCAGCCCCAGCATTTT.